This entry concerns a single TCR beta chain. Trimming removed 5 bases at V and 4 bases at J, with 11 bases between. The CDR3 runs 13 residues. Germline CDR1 and CDR2: MNHEY and SMNVEV (reference sequence). This record belongs to a study of graft-versus-host responses after intestinal transplantation. Study as a whole: Recipients underwent multivisceral, liver-intestinal, or isolated intestinal transplants.

Method: immunoSEQ multiplex PCR; TCRdb's copy keeps in-frame clones and lacks some. The sample has some 77,000 clones, around 92% seen once. This clonotype originated in a human patient who received an intestinal transplant, so some T cells may come from the graft donor. The sequences come from PBMCs, collected 98 days after intestinal transplantation. V is TRBV27 and J is TRBJ2-5, with D possibly called TRBD1 or TRBD2 (5 bases each). The CDR3 DNA follows: TGTGCCAGCAGTGAGGGGCGTGGAGAGACCCAGTACTTC. This translates into CASSEGRGETQYF.